This paragraph reports one TCR beta chain. What it recognizes is unknown. This may be a read error: a much more frequent sequence differs by one nucleotide. Because it lacks the conserved phenylalanine or tryptophan at the end, this CDR3 is likely a read error. Germline V gene lookup returns CDR1 LNHNV and CDR2 YYDKDF (reference sequence). CDR3 length equals 16 residues. Trimming removed 3 bases from V and 4 bases from J, with 19 bases in between. A second PCR, run for about 7 to 11 cycles, used a sample-barcoded 5' primer plus a J-beta primer mix. Each sample yielded at least 2.5 million CDR3-containing paired-end reads. TCRdb ran MiXCR on the 5' RACE reads and lists one entry per CDR3 protein. The data show some 790,000 distinct CDR3 sequences, with around 26% seen just once and 15% to 20% held by the top ten. RNA extraction gave at least 5.5 micrograms of total RNA per sample. This sample stems from a study of blood T cells in healthy people across ages. Findings and caveats of the study: It was found that TCR beta diversity correlated strongly with the percentage of naive T cells. From one million sequenced T cells, diversity estimates were lower bounds.

This TCR came from a woman of 80 years or more in good health. The V and J genes are TRBV15 and TRBJ2-7, with D perhaps TRBD1 (6 bases). The sample taken for sequencing was blood. The DNA of the CDR3 is TGTGCCACCAGCAGTCCACTTACAGGGATTGGGTACGAGCAGTACTGC. This sequence encodes CATSSPLTGIGYEQYC.